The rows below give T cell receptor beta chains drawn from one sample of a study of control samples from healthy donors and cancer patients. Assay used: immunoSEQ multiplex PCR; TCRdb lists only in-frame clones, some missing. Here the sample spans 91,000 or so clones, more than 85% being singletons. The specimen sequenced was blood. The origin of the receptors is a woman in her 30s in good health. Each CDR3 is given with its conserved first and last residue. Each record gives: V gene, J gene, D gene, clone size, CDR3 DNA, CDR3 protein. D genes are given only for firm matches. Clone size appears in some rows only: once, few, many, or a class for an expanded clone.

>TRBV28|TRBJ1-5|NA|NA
TGTGCCAGCAGTTCGGGACAGCCCCAGCATTTT
CASSSGQPQHF
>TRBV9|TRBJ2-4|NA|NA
TGTGCCAGCAGCCCCGACACCCGGGGGATGTACATTCAGTACTTC
CASSPDTRGMYIQYF
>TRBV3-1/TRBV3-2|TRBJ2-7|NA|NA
TGTGCCAGCAGCCAAATTCAGTCTAACCTCCACGAGCAGTACTTC
CASSQIQSNLHEQYF
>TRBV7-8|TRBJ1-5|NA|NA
TGTGCCAGCAGCTTAGCGGGTCAGCCCCAGCATTTT
CASSLAGQPQHF
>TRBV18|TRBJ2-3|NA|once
TGTGCCAGCTCACGAGTCGAGGGAGATACGCAGTATTTT
CASSRVEGDTQYF
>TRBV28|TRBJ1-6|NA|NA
TGTGCCAGCAGCAGACAGTCCTATAATTCACCCCTCCACTTT
CASSRQSYNSPLHF
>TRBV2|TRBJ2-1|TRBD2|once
TGTGCCAGCAGAACGGAGCGGGGGATCTACAATGAGCAGTTCTTC
CASRTERGIYNEQFF
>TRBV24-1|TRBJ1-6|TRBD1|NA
TGTGCCACCAGTGACCCACCGGGACAGGGGGCTGGTAATTCACCCCTCCACTTT
CATSDPPGQGAGNSPLHF
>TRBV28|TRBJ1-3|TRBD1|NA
TGTGCCAGCAGTTTGGCTGGGGCCACAGGGAGGGGGCCCAGTAGCTCTGGAAACACCATATATTTT
CASSLAGATGRGPSSSGNTIYF
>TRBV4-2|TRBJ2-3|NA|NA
TGTGCCAGCAGCCAACAGGGTGTTGGCACAGATACGCAGTATTTT
CASSQQGVGTDTQYF